The present entry profiles one TCR beta chain with its context. At one boundary the junction diverges from the germline segment, which might be a read error. At the time of active disease, bone marrow was collected from every patient. This sample is drawn from a study of read filtering for tumor transcriptome and immune sequencing. Study details: The cohort had over 16 men and more than 11 women aged about 40 to 90, mean about 70 years. Whole-transcriptome libraries were prepared after DNase treatment.

This library used roughly 0.4 ug RNA and molecular barcoded adaptors spanning alpha/delta and beta/gamma chains. TCRdb re-called the reads with MiXCR, one entry per CDR3 protein. The sample consists of approximately 61,000 distinct CDR3 sequences, roughly a fifth of them appearing once. This receptor was taken from a donor over 35 with multiple myeloma. Material: a population of CD138-negative cells sorted from bone marrow.

CDR3: CASSPMPSYNEQFF. CDR3 bases: TGCGCTAGCAGTCCTATGCCCTCCTACAATGAGCAGTTCTTC. The chain joins TRBV5-1 to TRBJ2-1, with D uncertain. This CDR3 is built from 14 residues. Germline V lookup: CDR1 SGHRS, CDR2 YFSETQ.